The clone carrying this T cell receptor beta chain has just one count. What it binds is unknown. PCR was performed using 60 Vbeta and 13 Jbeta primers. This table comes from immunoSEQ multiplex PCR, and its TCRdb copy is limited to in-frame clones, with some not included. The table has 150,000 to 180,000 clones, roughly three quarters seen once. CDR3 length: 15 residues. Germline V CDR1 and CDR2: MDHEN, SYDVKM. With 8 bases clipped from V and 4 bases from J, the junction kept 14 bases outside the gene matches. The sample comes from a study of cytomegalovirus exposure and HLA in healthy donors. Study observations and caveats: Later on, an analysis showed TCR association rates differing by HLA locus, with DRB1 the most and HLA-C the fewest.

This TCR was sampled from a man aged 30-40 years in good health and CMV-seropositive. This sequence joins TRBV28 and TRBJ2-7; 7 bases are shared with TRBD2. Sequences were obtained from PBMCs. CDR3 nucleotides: TGTGCCAGCGCACTATCCGGGACTACCAAGTACGAGCAGTACTTC. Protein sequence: CASALSGTTKYEQYF.